Below, 32 T cell receptor beta chains from the same sample are listed, as sequenced in a study of neurological immune-mediated disorders. Noted time point: longitudinal time-point 2. Each CDR3 protein gets one entry after TCRdb re-called the 5' RACE reads with MiXCR. The table records some 49,000 distinct CDR3 sequences, about an eighth of them present only once. What was sequenced was PBMCs. The receptors come from a male donor with HTLV-1-associated myelopathy (HAM/TSP).

This clonotype was found once. The chain is built from TRBV7-9 and TRBJ2-2; maybe TRBD1 (5 bases). There are 15 residues in the CDR3. Germline V gives CDR1 SEHNR, CDR2 FQNEAQ (reference sequence). Deletions cut 8 bases from V and 0 bases from J, with 13 bases between. The CDR3 bases are TGTGCCAGCGGTACGACAGCCTCGAACACCGGGGAGCTGTTTTTT. Translated, it gives CASGTTASNTGELFF.

This clonotype was counted at least ten times. The V and J genes are TRBV6-6 and TRBJ2-5; D is possibly TRBD1 (6 bases). Per germline, CDR1 MNHNY and CDR2 SVGAGI (reference sequence). V gave up 5 bases and J gave up 3 bases, with 13 bases separating them. The CDR3 totals 14 residues. This CDR3 is CASSAGTREETQYF. The CDR3 DNA follows: TGTGCCAGCAGTGCCGGGACAAGAGAAGAGACCCAGTACTTC.

This clonotype was observed many times. The chain employs TRBV5-1 and TRBJ1-1; 9 nucleotides line up with TRBD1. V lost 3 bases to trimming and J lost 5 bases; unmatched junction nucleotides: 11. Germline V gives CDR1 SGHRS, CDR2 YFSETQ. The CDR3 extends over 16 amino acids. CDR3 in DNA: TGCGCCAGCAGCTCTGGTAGGGGACAGGGAGGAACTGAAGCTTTCTTT. This gives the protein CASSSGRGQGGTEAFF.

This clonotype was recorded many times. This chain connects TRBV12-3 or TRBV12-4 to TRBJ1-1; D remains unclear. This CDR3 is built from 11 residues. V lost 7 bases and J 5 bases, leaving 8 bases between the germline ends. The CDR3 bases are TGTGCCAGCACGCAAAGGACTGAAGCTTTCTTT. This sequence encodes CASTQRTEAFF.

The table lists this clonotype with many counts. The chain links TRBV29-1 to TRBJ2-1, with TRBD2 matching over 13 bases. CDR1 SQVTM and CDR2 ANQGSEA come from the germline V gene. The CDR3 spans 14 residues. V was pared by 3 bases and J by 10 bases, with 6 bases of the junction left unmatched. The CDR3 nucleotides are TGCAGCGTTGAGACCCGGACTAGCGGGGGAGAGCAGTTCTTC. Amino acid sequence: CSVETRTSGGEQFF.

In its sample, this clonotype was seen many times. This chain uses TRBV20-1 with TRBJ1-2; D is undetermined. V shed 7 bases and J shed 8 bases, with 14 bases lying between them. The CDR3 consists of 11 residues. Germline V lookup: CDR1 DFQATT, CDR2 SNEGSKA (reference sequence). CDR3 region: CSDTGGSGYTF. The DNA for the CDR3 is TGCAGTGACACGGGAGGATCGGGCTACACCTTC.

Many counts were recorded for this clonotype. The rearrangement joins TRBV20-1 to TRBJ2-1; 9 positions agree with TRBD2. Germline CDR1 DFQATT, CDR2 SNEGSKA (reference sequence). This CDR3 contains 17 residues. V was pared by 3 bases and J by 7 bases, with 16 bases of the junction left unmatched. The chain's CDR3 is CSASRFGGLAHRNEQFF. The CDR3 DNA sequence: TGCAGTGCTAGCCGATTTGGGGGACTAGCTCATCGGAATGAGCAGTTCTTC.

This clonotype was picked up many times. The chain uses TRBV7-2 and TRBJ2-1, with D possibly TRBD2 on 5 matching bases. Germline CDR1 is SGHTA and CDR2 is FQGNSA. There are 15 residues in the CDR3. The V gene lost 4 bases and the J gene lost 8 bases, with 18 bases spanning the gap. The CDR3 sequence: CASSYLAQPPHEQFF. Here the CDR3 DNA reads TGTGCCAGCAGCTACCTAGCTCAACCCCCCCATGAGCAGTTCTTC.

In this sample, this clonotype turned up a few times. The chain combines TRBV20-1 with TRBJ1-5; TRBD1 aligns across 7 bases. CDR1 and CDR2 from the germline V gene are DFQATT and SNEGSKA (reference sequence). The junction had 12 bases not matched to a gene; V was cut back by 5 bases and J by 2 bases. The CDR3 is 16 amino acids. The DNA of the CDR3 is TGCAGTGCTTTTCAAATCGGACAGGCCCGCAATCAGCCCCAGCATTTT. Translation gives CSAFQIGQARNQPQHF.

This clonotype was picked up many times. The V gene is TRBV16, the J gene TRBJ2-2; 9 bases agree with TRBD1. This CDR3 region has 17 residues. CDR1 and CDR2 from the germline V gene are KGHSY and FQNENV. Trimming cost V 1 base and J 2 bases; bases outside gene matches: 5. The CDR3 loop is CASSQFLGQGNTGELFF. The CDR3 region has the DNA TGTGCCAGCAGCCAATTTCTGGGACAGGGAAACACCGGGGAGCTGTTTTTT.

Many counts were recorded for this clonotype. The chain employs TRBV20-1 and TRBJ2-7; TRBD1 is a possible D gene (6 bases). The V end was cut by 3 bases, the J end by 1 base, with 13 bases between. The CDR3 totals 14 residues. Germline loops: CDR1 DFQATT, CDR2 SNEGSKA (reference sequence). CDR3 region: CSARGPTGSYEQYF. The CDR3 DNA sequence: TGCAGTGCTAGGGGCCCGACAGGATCCTACGAGCAGTACTTC.

This clonotype was recorded many times. The chain couples TRBV9 to TRBJ2-3; D gene unclear. Germline assignment: CDR1 SGDLS and CDR2 YYNGEE. V was clipped by 0 bases and J by 1 base, with 6 bases between them. The CDR3 is 14 residues long. The CDR3 region is CASSVDVRTDTQYF. In DNA form, the CDR3 reads TGTGCCAGCAGCGTAGACGTACGCACAGATACGCAGTATTTT. The entire variable domain, with the rest obtained from reference TRBV9 and TRBJ2-3, is as follows: DSGVTQTPKHLITATGQRVTLRCSPRSGDLSVYWYQQSLDQGLQFLIQYYNGEERAKGNILERFSAQQFPDLHSELNLSSLELGDSALYFCASSVDVRTDTQYFGPGTRLTVL.

This clonotype is labeled medium-sized. V is TRBV20-1 and J is TRBJ1-5; unclear D gene. The CDR3 consists of 14 residues. The germline CDR1 and CDR2 sequences are DFQATT and SNEGSKA (reference sequence). Deletions cut 4 bases from V and 3 bases from J, with 13 bases between. This CDR3 is CSATLSASNQPQHF. The CDR3 nucleotides are TGCAGTGCTACACTTTCAGCATCCAATCAGCCCCAGCATTTT.

There are many counts of this clonotype. The chain links TRBV6-5 to TRBJ1-1, with 9 positions matching TRBD1. Germline V CDR1 and CDR2: MNHEY, SVGAGI. The CDR3 is made up of 13 amino acids. After removal of 7 bases from V and 4 bases from J, the junction contained 4 bases not matched to a gene. The CDR3, as DNA: TGTGCCAGCAAAGTGGACAGGGGCACTGAAGCTTTCTTT. Its protein product is CASKVDRGTEAFF.

In regard to this clonotype: The germline gene is not matched at one end of the junction; a read error may be the cause. The chain links TRBV20-1 to TRBJ2-3; a possible D gene is TRBD2 (6 bases). Germline CDR1 DFQATT, CDR2 SNEGSKA (reference sequence). The CDR3 is 16 amino acids. The CDR3 reads CSTSLTTGDHTDTQYF. The DNA for the CDR3 is TGCAGTACTAGCCTTACGACGGGGGACCATACAGATACGCAGTATTTT.

This clonotype was counted ten times or more. This sequence joins TRBV5-5 and TRBJ2-5, with D maybe TRBD2 (7 bases). The V gene's germline CDR1 is SGHKS and CDR2 YYEKEE (reference sequence). The CDR3 totals 16 residues. V lost 4 bases and J 5 bases, leaving 21 bases between the germline ends. The CDR3 sequence: CASSPQYGGGEETQYF. The CDR3 DNA is TGTGCCAGCAGCCCCCAATATGGGGGGGGCGAGGAGACCCAGTACTTC.

This clonotype is medium-sized (0.01 to 0.1%) in the sample. The gene calls are TRBV12-3 or TRBV12-4 and TRBJ1-6; 8 bases fit TRBD1. This CDR3 contains 14 residues. J gave up 10 bases and V 1 base, and 3 bases lay outside the gene matches. In DNA, the CDR3 is TGTGCCAGCAGTTTAGGGACAGGGAGGTCACCCCTCCACTTT. Translating it yields CASSLGTGRSPLHF.

This clonotype was observed at least ten times. The V and J genes are TRBV20-1 and TRBJ1-6; 8 positions agree with TRBD1. Germline V gene sequence: CDR1 DFQATT, CDR2 SNEGSKA (reference sequence). V trimming: 5 bases; J trimming: 10 bases; junction bases outside the gene matches: 7. The CDR3 runs 13 residues. Written as DNA, the CDR3 is TGCAGTGCTCCGGACAGGGTGAACTCACCCCTCCACTTT. Translation: CSAPDRVNSPLHF.

This clonotype appeared many times. V and J are TRBV5-6 and TRBJ2-4; D may be TRBD1 or TRBD2 (6 bases each). Germline-derived CDR1 and CDR2 are SGHDT and YYEEEE. The CDR3 extends over 15 amino acids. Trimming stripped 0 bases from V and 9 bases from J, with 16 bases between. Written as DNA, the CDR3 is TGTGCCAGCAGCTTGGCCGTTGGAGGGGGAAGCATTCAGTACTTC. As protein: CASSLAVGGGSIQYF.

This clonotype was found a few times. The chain uses TRBV5-1 and TRBJ2-3, with D hard to call. The CDR3 sequence is 12 residues long. Trimming shortened V by 3 bases and J by 5 bases, and 7 bases separated the two germline ends. Germline CDR1 and CDR2: SGHRS and YFSETQ. The CDR3 is CASSWTVDTQYF. CDR3 nucleotides: TGCGCCAGCAGCTGGACCGTAGATACGCAGTATTTT.

This clonotype was detected many times. The chain recombines TRBV3-1 with TRBJ2-7; TRBD1 matches 7 bases. The CDR3 is 17 residues long. CDR1 and CDR2 (germline): LGHDT, YNNKEL (reference sequence). The V gene end was trimmed by 1 base and the J gene end by 1 base; junction bases not matched to a gene: 10. This CDR3 is CASSQVFTGTVSYEQYF. In nucleotides, the CDR3 is TGTGCCAGCAGCCAAGTCTTCACCGGGACAGTGTCCTACGAGCAGTACTTC.

This clonotype was picked up many times. V usage is TRBV3-1 and J usage is TRBJ2-5; no definite D call. This CDR3 contains 13 residues. V lost 4 bases and J lost 1, with 7 bases in between. Germline-derived CDR1 and CDR2 are LGHDT and YNNKEL (reference sequence). The DNA of the CDR3 is TGTGCCAGCAGCCCAGCCATCCAAGAGACCCAGTACTTC. It encodes CASSPAIQETQYF.

This clonotype has at least ten counts. For the CDR3, the DNA is TGTGCCAGCAGCTTAAACTCGTATGGCTACACCTTC. Translation: CASSLNSYGYTF. V is TRBV7-9 and J is TRBJ1-2; D gene uncertain. There are 12 residues in the CDR3. With 2 bases removed from V and 5 bases from J, the gap between germline ends came to 6 bases. The V gene's germline CDR1 is SEHNR and CDR2 FQNEAQ (reference sequence). The variable domain in full, completed from reference TRBV7-9 and TRBJ1-2, reads DTGVSQNPRHKITKRGQNVTFRCDPISEHNRLYWYRQTLGQGPEFLTYFQNEAQLEKSRLLSDRFSAERPKGSFSTLEIQRTEQGDSAMYLCASSLNSYGYTFGSGTRLTVV.

This clonotype has more than one count but fewer than ten. The chain combines TRBV7-2 with TRBJ2-7, with 8 nucleotides matching TRBD1. The CDR3 loop spans 15 amino acids. The germline V gene encodes CDR1 SGHTA and CDR2 FQGNSA. V trimming: 5 bases; J trimming: 7 bases; junction bases outside the gene matches: 13. CDR3 sequence: CASSASRQGLWEQYF. CDR3 DNA: TGTGCCAGCAGCGCGAGCCGACAGGGGCTCTGGGAGCAGTACTTC.

As concerns this clonotype: A much more abundant neighbour one base away suggests this may be a read error. The chain has TRBV5-1 and TRBJ2-3, with 7 bases fitting TRBD2. Per the germline V gene, CDR1 is SGHRS and CDR2 is YFSETQ. The junction had 9 bases not matched to a gene; V was cut back by 4 bases and J by 1 base. This CDR3 spans 16 amino acids. The CDR3 DNA reads as TGCGCCAGCAGCCTAGCGGTGGGGCGCCGCACAGATACGCAGTATTTT. Translated: CASSLAVGRRTDTQYF.

By sample share, this clonotype is medium-sized. The rearrangement links TRBV5-1 to TRBJ1-5, with D uncertain. Trimming pared 1 base from V and 4 bases from J, leaving 6 bases between. The germline gives CDR1 SGHRS, CDR2 YFSETQ. There are 13 residues in the CDR3. Written as DNA, the CDR3 is TGCGCCAGCAGCTTGAGTGAGAATCAGCCCCAGCATTTT. Amino acid sequence: CASSLSENQPQHF.

The J gene is TRBJ2-7, the V gene TRBV28; D may be TRBD1 (6 bases). CDR3 size: 15 residues. The germline CDR1 and CDR2 sequences are MDHEN and SYDVKM. V shed 4 bases and J shed 6 bases, with 19 bases lying between them. The CDR3 DNA follows: TGTGCCAGCAGTTCATGGGAACAGGGTAATGGCGAGCAGTACTTC. Protein sequence: CASSSWEQGNGEQYF.

This clonotype was seen at least ten times. J is TRBJ2-1 and V is TRBV5-6, with unresolved D. This CDR3 has 14 residues. The ends were cut back, 0 bases at V and 6 bases at J, with 10 bases in the middle. The germline V gene has CDR1 SGHDT and CDR2 YYEEEE. The CDR3 coding sequence is TGTGCCAGCAGCTTGGGGTCGGTCGGCAATGAGCAGTTCTTC. Translated: CASSLGSVGNEQFF.

This clonotype was counted ten times or more. The chain couples TRBV5-1 to TRBJ2-7, with TRBD2 matching over 7 bases. With 4 bases clipped from V and 3 bases from J, the junction kept 10 bases outside the gene matches. CDR1 is SGHRS, CDR2 YFSETQ, per germline. The CDR3 has 15 amino acids. This CDR3 is CASSPAAGRGYEQYF. CDR3 coding DNA: TGCGCCAGCAGCCCCGCGGCAGGGAGGGGCTACGAGCAGTACTTC.

The genes are TRBV6-5 and TRBJ1-5; D remains unclear. Trimming took 6 bases from V and 0 from J, leaving 6 bases between them. The CDR3 length is 13 residues. Germline CDR1 is MNHEY and CDR2 is SVGAGI. CDR3 in amino acids: CASRPDSNQPQHF. The CDR3 nucleotides are TGTGCCAGCAGACCTGATAGCAATCAGCCCCAGCATTTT.

Ten or more counts support this clonotype. The rearrangement uses TRBV3-1 and TRBJ1-2; maybe TRBD1 (5 bases). The length of the CDR3 is 14 residues. Germline CDR1 is LGHDT and CDR2 is YNNKEL (reference sequence). V shed 5 bases and J shed 6 bases, with 16 bases lying between them. CDR3 DNA: TGTGCCAGCAGCGGAAGACAGAAACCTAATGGCTACACCTTC. As protein: CASSGRQKPNGYTF.

This clonotype has a count of ten or more. The chain links TRBV5-1 to TRBJ2-5; 8 bases fit TRBD1. The CDR3 sequence is 15 residues long. Germline V gene sequence: CDR1 SGHRS, CDR2 YFSETQ. J was trimmed by 7 bases and V by 0 bases; bases with no gene match: 8. Here the CDR3 DNA reads TGCGCCAGCAGCTTGGTGCAGGGGGCAATAGGGACCCAGTACTTC. It encodes CASSLVQGAIGTQYF.